A single sample gave rise to the 7 T cell receptor beta chains below, sequenced in a study of blood T cell repertoires in COVID-19. TCRdb's table, derived via immunoSEQ multiplex PCR, lists solely in-frame clones and lacks some. Among tens of thousands of clones, more than 90% were seen once, and the ten largest hold roughly 1.3%. Sequencing input: peripheral blood. Receptor source: a man aged 60-69 years with acute or convalescent COVID-19.

The chain combines TRBV5-6 with TRBJ1-1; 7 positions agree with TRBD1. This CDR3 is 15 amino acids long. Unmatched junction bases numbered 6, after V lost 4 bases and J lost 0 bases. Germline CDR1 SGHDT, CDR2 YYEEEE. CDR3 protein: CASSNPGTVNTEAFF. CDR3 nucleotide sequence: TGTGCCAGCAGCAATCCCGGGACAGTGAACACTGAAGCTTTCTTT.

The chain employs TRBV19 and TRBJ2-1; 7 nucleotides line up with TRBD2. Germline V lookup: CDR1 LNHDA, CDR2 SQIVND (reference sequence). V lost 4 bases and J lost 0; bases outside the gene matches: 6. CDR3 length: 16 residues. The CDR3 DNA reads TGTGCCAGTAGTAAACCGGGAGGAAGCTCCTACAATGAGCAGTTCTTC. Protein product: CASSKPGGSSYNEQFF.

The chain joins TRBV2 to TRBJ2-2; perhaps TRBD1 as D (5 bases). The V end lost 6 bases, the J end lost 4 bases, and 9 bases lay between the germline ends. The CDR3 extends over 13 amino acids. In germline, CDR1 is SNHLY, CDR2 FYNNEI. The CDR3 here is CASSATGTGELFF. CDR3 DNA: TGTGCCAGCAGCGCTACAGGCACCGGGGAGCTGTTTTTT.

J is TRBJ2-7 and V is TRBV5-3, with 8 bases matching TRBD1. TRBV5-3 is filed as an ORF, its function uncertain. V shed 6 bases, J shed 4 bases, and the junction held 9 bases outside the gene matches. This CDR3 has 14 amino acids. Here the CDR3 reads CARTPGQVSYEQYF. In nucleotides, the CDR3 is TGTGCCAGAACACCGGGACAGGTGAGTTACGAGCAGTACTTC.

The chain uses TRBV6-6 and TRBJ2-5, with D possibly TRBD1 on 5 matching bases. The CDR3 is 11 amino acids. Trimming took 11 bases from V and 5 from J, leaving 12 bases between them. CDR1 and CDR2 (germline): MNHNY, SVGAGI (reference sequence). The CDR3 nucleotides read TGTGCCGCAGGGCAGGTGGAGACCCAGTACTTC. Protein sequence: CAAGQVETQYF.

V usage is TRBV6-6 and J usage is TRBJ1-1; TRBD1 is a possible D gene (5 bases). Per germline, CDR1 MNHNY and CDR2 SVGAGI (reference sequence). V lost 6 bases, J lost 1 base, and 12 bases lay in between. The CDR3 length is 14 residues. The CDR3 protein is CASRRLTGNTEAFF. The CDR3 DNA sequence: TGTGCCAGCAGAAGACTTACAGGGAACACTGAAGCTTTCTTT.

Only one count was recorded for this clone. The gene calls are TRBV6-5 and TRBJ2-1; TRBD2 matches at 8 bases. Germline values: CDR1 MNHEY, CDR2 SVGAGI. After removal of 5 bases from V and 5 bases from J, the junction contained 5 bases not matched to a gene. This CDR3 comprises 14 residues. The CDR3 DNA reads TGTGCCAGCAGTATCCAGCGGGGGAACAATGAGCAGTTCTTC. Its translation is CASSIQRGNNEQFF.